Shown below are 17 T cell receptor beta chains from a single sample sequenced in a study of post-analysis software for immune sequencing data. Unique molecular identifiers were carried by the TCR beta cDNA libraries. TCRdb itself ran the PCR reads through MiXCR, one entry per CDR3 protein. The data hold approximately 160,000 distinct CDR3 sequences, with over 25% observed a single time. Antigens for these TCRs are unknown. Study findings and constraints: Included in a set of roughly five TRBV segments more frequent in patients than controls were TRBV5-6, TRBV5-1 and TRBV20-1.

Sequencing was done on a sample of blood. These TCRs come from a girl aged 10 to 17 with multiple sclerosis.

There are a few counts of this clonotype. This chain uses TRBV28 with TRBJ2-7, with 7 bases aligning to TRBD1. Losses at the gene ends were 6 bases for V and 0 bases for J; bases not matched to a gene: 11. Germline CDR1 and CDR2: MDHEN and SYDVKM. The CDR3 runs 16 residues. In DNA form, the CDR3 reads TGTGCCAGCAGGGGATTGACAGGGTATCCCTCCTACGAGCAGTACTTC. Residues: CASRGLTGYPSYEQYF.

The rearrangement links TRBV7-9 to TRBJ1-2, with no clear D. The CDR3 is 13 amino acids. CDR1 is SEHNR and CDR2 is FQNEAQ in the germline V gene (reference sequence). Trimming stripped 3 bases from V and 3 bases from J, with 8 bases between. In nucleotides, the CDR3 is TGTGCCAGCAGCTTCCTTGGTTACTATGGCTACACCTTC. It codes for CASSFLGYYGYTF.

V gene TRBV12-3 or TRBV12-4 combines with J gene TRBJ1-1; 11 nucleotides line up with TRBD1. V lost 8 bases, J lost 5 bases, and 4 bases stayed unmatched. The length of the CDR3 is 13 residues. Written as DNA, the CDR3 is TGTGCCAGCGGACAGGGGGCGCATACTGAAGCTTTCTTT. Translating it yields CASGQGAHTEAFF.

The CDR3 region is CSARDRGPTGELFF. CDR3 nucleotides: TGCAGTGCTAGAGATCGTGGGCCCACCGGGGAGCTGTTTTTT. The genes are TRBV20-1 and TRBJ2-2, with D unresolved. CDR1 and CDR2 (germline): DFQATT, SNEGSKA (reference sequence). This CDR3 is 14 amino acids long. Trimming took off 0 bases at V and 4 bases at J, with 9 bases between the two ends.

This chain connects TRBV7-2 to TRBJ2-5; no clear D. The germline CDR1 and CDR2 sequences are SGHTA and FQGNSA. This CDR3 has 14 amino acids. V lost 4 bases to trimming and J lost 4 bases, with 13 bases between them. The CDR3 region has the DNA TGTGCCAGCAGCTCAACAACCGTGACAGAGACCCAGTACTTC. Encoded protein: CASSSTTVTETQYF.

This clonotype was found a few times. CDR3 amino acids: CASSAYRGENTEAFF. The CDR3 DNA follows: TGTGCCAGCTCAGCCTACAGGGGGGAGAACACTGAAGCTTTCTTT. The rearrangement joins TRBV18 to TRBJ1-1; TRBD1 matches at 8 bases. This CDR3 has 15 amino acids. Losses at the gene ends were 5 bases for V and 1 base for J; bases not matched to a gene: 6. Germline V lookup: CDR1 KGHSH, CDR2 LQKENI.

This clonotype has at least ten counts. The chain uses TRBV6-5 and TRBJ2-7, with a possible D match to TRBD2 (5 bases). The CDR3 is made up of 15 amino acids. The V gene lost 5 bases and the J gene lost 1 base, with 15 bases spanning the gap. Germline V gene lookup returns CDR1 MNHEY and CDR2 SVGAGI. CDR3 nucleotide sequence: TGTGCCAGCAGTCCCGGATCGAGGGTTTCCTACGAGCAGTACTTC. It yields the protein CASSPGSRVSYEQYF.

The chain couples TRBV3-1 to TRBJ2-5, with D tentatively TRBD1 or TRBD2 (5 bases each). The V end lost 3 bases, the J end lost 3 bases, and 11 bases lay between the germline ends. In germline, CDR1 is LGHDT, CDR2 YNNKEL (reference sequence). The CDR3 is 14 amino acids. The CDR3 DNA reads TGTGCCAGCAGCCATAGGGGACGGGAAGAGACCCAGTACTTC. The encoded protein is CASSHRGREETQYF.

This clonotype appeared many times. V is TRBV6-1 and J is TRBJ2-6, with 7 positions matching TRBD2. The CDR3 spans 18 residues. The V and J ends lost 5 bases and 2 bases, in that order; junction bases with no gene match: 12. The germline gives CDR1 MNHNS, CDR2 SASEGT. CDR3 nucleotide sequence: TGTGCCAGCAGTCCTCACCGGACTAGTGGGCCTGGGGCCAACGTCCTGACTTTC. The encoded protein is CASSPHRTSGPGANVLTF.

Many counts were recorded for this clonotype. This sequence joins TRBV12-3 or TRBV12-4 and TRBJ1-2, with D perhaps matching TRBD1 (5 bases). V lost 4 bases and J lost 2, with 8 bases in between. The CDR3 is made up of 13 amino acids. The chain's CDR3 is CASSSGTNYGYTF. DNA of the CDR3: TGTGCCAGCAGTTCCGGGACGAACTATGGCTACACCTTC.

Ten or more counts support this clonotype. The V gene is TRBV7-2, the J gene TRBJ2-1, with 15 bases matching TRBD2. The CDR3 is 19 residues long. Germline trimming cut 4 bases from V and 1 base from J; bases unmatched to any gene: 8. The germline V gene has CDR1 SGHTA and CDR2 FQGNSA. The CDR3 DNA follows: TGTGCCAGCAGCTCCCGCGGACTAGCGGGAGGGCGGTCCTACAATGAGCAGTTCTTC. This gives the protein CASSSRGLAGGRSYNEQFF.

Turning to this clonotype: A much larger clone lies a single base off, so this may be a read error. J is TRBJ2-7 and V is TRBV5-8; D possibly corresponds to TRBD2 (5 bases). The CDR3 contains 16 residues. Germline V CDR1 and CDR2: SGHTS, YDEGEE. Trimming took 4 bases from V and 3 from J, leaving 20 bases between them. CDR3 coding DNA: TGTGCCAGCAGCCGCGAAGGGAGAGGCAGTCACTACGAGCAGTACTTC. Translation: CASSREGRGSHYEQYF.

This clonotype was seen many times. The chain combines TRBV5-1 with TRBJ2-7; D is possibly TRBD2 (5 bases). CDR3 length: 16 amino acids. The germline V gene encodes CDR1 SGHRS and CDR2 YFSETQ. V was cut by 0 bases and J by 3 bases, with 16 bases left in between. The CDR3 DNA sequence: TGCGCCAGCAGCTTGGCGTTGGACTCCCTTGTCTACGAGCAGTACTTC. Its protein is CASSLALDSLVYEQYF.

This clonotype was recorded a few times. The genes are TRBV2 and TRBJ2-2, with 8 bases identical to TRBD2. CDR1 is SNHLY, CDR2 FYNNEI, per germline. J gave up 8 bases and V 6 bases, and 5 bases lay outside the gene matches. CDR3 length: 13 residues. This CDR3 reads CASSVSGIGELFF. The CDR3 DNA sequence: TGTGCCAGCAGCGTTAGCGGGATTGGGGAGCTGTTTTTT.

This clonotype was seen ten or more times. This chain joins TRBV29-1 and TRBJ2-5, with D possibly being TRBD1 (6 bases). CDR3 length: 12 amino acids. In germline, CDR1 is SQVTM, CDR2 ANQGSEA. V was clipped by 6 bases and J by 4 bases, with 12 bases between them. The CDR3 DNA is TGCAGCGTCTACAGGGACGGAGAGACCCAGTACTTC. Its protein is CSVYRDGETQYF.

In its sample, this clonotype was seen a few times. The gene calls are TRBV5-1 and TRBJ1-6, with TRBD1 as a possible D gene (5 bases). CDR3 length: 14 amino acids. Looked up from germline, CDR1 is SGHRS and CDR2 is YFSETQ. The V gene lost 0 bases and the J gene lost 7 bases, with 8 bases spanning the gap. The DNA for the CDR3 is TGCGCCAGCAGCTTGGAGACAGCAAATTCACCCCTCCACTTT. It specifies CASSLETANSPLHF.

V gene TRBV6-1 combines with J gene TRBJ2-7; D not certain. Germline lookup yields CDR1 MNHNS and CDR2 SASEGT. This CDR3 has 16 amino acids. The V gene lost 1 base and the J gene lost 3 bases, with 16 bases spanning the gap. The CDR3 bases are TGTGCCAGCAGTGAAGGAGCCAGCCGGCTCCTCTACGAGCAGTACTTC. Protein: CASSEGASRLLYEQYF.